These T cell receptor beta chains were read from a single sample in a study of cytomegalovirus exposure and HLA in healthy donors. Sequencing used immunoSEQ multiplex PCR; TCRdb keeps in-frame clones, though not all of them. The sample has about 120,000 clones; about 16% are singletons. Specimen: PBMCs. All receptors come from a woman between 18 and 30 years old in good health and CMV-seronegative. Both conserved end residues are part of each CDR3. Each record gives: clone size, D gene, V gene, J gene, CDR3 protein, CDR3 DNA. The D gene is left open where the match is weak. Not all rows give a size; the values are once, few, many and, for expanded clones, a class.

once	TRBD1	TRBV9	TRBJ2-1	CASRPTGENNEQFF	TGTGCCAGCAGGCCGACAGGGGAGAACAATGAGCAGTTCTTC
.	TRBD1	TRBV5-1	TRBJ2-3	CASSLGTGTAGDTQYF	TGCGCCAGCAGCTTGGGAACCGGGACAGCCGGGGATACGCAGTATTTT
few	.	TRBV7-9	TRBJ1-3	CALHLGGSNTIYF	TGTGCCCTCCACCTCGGGGGGTCAAACACCATATATTTT
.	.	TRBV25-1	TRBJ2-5	CASSEFGDSETQYF	TGTGCCAGCAGTGAATTTGGAGATTCAGAGACCCAGTACTTC
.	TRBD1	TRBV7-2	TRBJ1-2	CASSSGQGRGGYTF	TGTGCCAGCAGCTCGGGACAGGGGAGGGGGGGCTACACCTTC
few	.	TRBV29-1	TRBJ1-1	CSVVGLMNTEAFF	TGCAGCGTTGTTGGCCTCATGAACACTGAAGCTTTCTTT
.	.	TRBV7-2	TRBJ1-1	CASSLRQLNTEAFF	TGTGCCAGCAGCTTGAGACAGCTTAACACTGAAGCTTTCTTT
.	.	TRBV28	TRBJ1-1	CASSLERESAEAFF	TGTGCCAGCAGTTTAGAACGGGAGTCCGCTGAAGCTTTCTTT
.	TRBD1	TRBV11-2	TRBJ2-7	CASSLGSDRFSYEQYF	TGTGCCAGCAGCTTGGGATCGGACAGGTTCTCCTACGAGCAGTACTTC
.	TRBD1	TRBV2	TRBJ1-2	CASSGPGQGADGYTF	TGTGCCAGCAGTGGCCCGGGACAGGGGGCTGACGGCTACACCTTC
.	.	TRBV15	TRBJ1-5	CATIEEEGQPQHF	TGTGCCACCATCGAGGAGGAAGGGCAGCCCCAGCATTTT
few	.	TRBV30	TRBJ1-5	CACDSLGSSNQPQHF	TGTGCCTGCGACTCACTTGGGTCGAGCAATCAGCCCCAGCATTTT
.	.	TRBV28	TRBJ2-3	CASSLEGASTDTQYF	TGTGCCAGCAGTTTAGAGGGCGCCAGCACAGATACGCAGTATTTT
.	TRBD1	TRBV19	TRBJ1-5	CATLGVQGAENQPQHF	TGTGCCACCTTAGGAGTACAGGGGGCCGAGAATCAGCCCCAGCATTTT
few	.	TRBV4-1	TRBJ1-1	CASSHQTAFSMNTEAFF	TGCGCCAGCAGCCATCAGACAGCCTTCTCGATGAACACTGAAGCTTTCTTT
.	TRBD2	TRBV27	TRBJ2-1	CASSVLKGQPIAGGDYNEQFF	TGTGCCAGCAGCGTACTGAAGGGACAGCCCATAGCGGGAGGGGATTACAATGAGCAGTTCTTC
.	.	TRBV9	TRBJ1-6	CASSAGTPNSPLHF	TGTGCCAGCAGCGCCGGGACACCAAATTCACCCCTCCACTTT
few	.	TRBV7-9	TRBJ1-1	CASRGRDTEAFF	TGTGCCAGCCGGGGAAGGGACACTGAAGCTTTCTTT
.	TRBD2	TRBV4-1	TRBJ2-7	CASSPEGTSSYEQYF	TGCGCCAGCAGCCCAGAAGGGACTAGCTCCTACGAGCAGTACTTC
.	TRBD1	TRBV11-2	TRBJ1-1	CASSLGDRNTEAFF	TGTGCCAGCAGCTTAGGGGACAGAAACACTGAAGCTTTCTTT
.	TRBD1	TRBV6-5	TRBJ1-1	CASSRDRGSGGAFF	TGTGCCAGCAGCCGGGACAGGGGGTCCGGAGGAGCTTTCTTT
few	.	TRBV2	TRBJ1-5	CASSESSPSQPQHF	TGTGCCAGCAGTGAATCCTCCCCAAGCCAGCCCCAGCATTTT
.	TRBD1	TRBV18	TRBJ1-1	CASSLRQGEAFF	TGTGCCAGCTCACTCCGACAGGGTGAAGCTTTCTTT
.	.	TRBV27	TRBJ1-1	CASSLTGNTEAFF	TGTGCCAGCAGTTTGACAGGGAACACTGAAGCTTTCTTT
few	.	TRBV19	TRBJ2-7	CASSIWGTGSYEQYF	TGTGCCAGTAGTATATGGGGAACAGGGTCCTACGAGCAGTACTTC
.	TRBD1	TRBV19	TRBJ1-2	CASSSPPDRGRSNGYTF	TGTGCCAGTAGTTCGCCGCCGGACAGGGGAAGATCGAATGGCTACACCTTC
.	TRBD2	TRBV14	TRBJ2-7	CASSQRPRGREAYYEQYF	TGTGCCAGCAGCCAAAGGCCCCGGGGGAGGGAGGCTTACTACGAGCAGTACTTC
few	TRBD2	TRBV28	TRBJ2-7	CASTSGGYEQYF	TGTGCCAGCACTAGCGGGGGATACGAGCAGTACTTC
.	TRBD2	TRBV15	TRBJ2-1	CATSSRTSGSLWNEQFF	TGTGCCACCAGCAGCAGGACTAGCGGGAGTCTGTGGAATGAGCAGTTCTTC
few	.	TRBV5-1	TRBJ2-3	CASRVAVSSTDTQYF	TGCGCCAGCAGGGTAGCGGTCTCTAGCACAGATACGCAGTATTTT
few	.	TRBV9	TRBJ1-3	CASSLDGRAGNTIYF	TGTGCCAGCAGCTTAGACGGAAGAGCGGGAAACACCATATATTTT
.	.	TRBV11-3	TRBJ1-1	CASSLRGQNTEAFF	TGTGCCAGCAGCTTACGGGGTCAGAACACTGAAGCTTTCTTT
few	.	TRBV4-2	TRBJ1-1	CASSHINTEAFF	TGTGCCAGCAGCCATATTAACACTGAAGCTTTCTTT
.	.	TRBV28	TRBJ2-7	CASSWSTQQYF	TGTGCCAGCAGTTGGAGCACCCAGCAGTACTTC
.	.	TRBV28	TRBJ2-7	CASGNLLQEQYF	TGTGCCAGCGGCAACCTTCTTCAGGAGCAGTACTTC
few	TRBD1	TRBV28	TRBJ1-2	CASLRGQGARGYTF	TGTGCCAGCCTCCGAGGACAGGGGGCTCGGGGCTACACCTTC
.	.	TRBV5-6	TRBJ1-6	CASSLRRVNSPLHF	TGTGCCAGCAGCCTACGGAGGGTCAATTCACCCCTCCACTTT
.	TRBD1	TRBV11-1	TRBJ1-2	CASSSQGARGYTF	TGTGCCAGCAGCTCACAGGGGGCTCGAGGCTACACCTTC